This T cell receptor beta chain came from a study of blood T cell repertoires in COVID-19. The CDR3 spans 16 residues. Germline V lookup: CDR1 LGHDT, CDR2 YNNKEL (reference sequence). V was trimmed by 3 bases and J by 4 bases, leaving 13 bases between them. Sequencing was performed with immunoSEQ multiplex PCR; in TCRdb, only in-frame clones are kept and a portion is missing. The sample includes around 190,000 clones, around 88% of them seen just once. This clonotype was sampled from a man aged 35-49 years with acute COVID-19. What was sequenced was PBMCs or T cells enriched from blood (not recorded which). The V call is TRBV3-1 (or the pseudogene TRBV3-2), the J call TRBJ2-6; D uncertain. The CDR3 loop reads CASSHRALPGANVLTF. The CDR3, as DNA: TGTGCCAGCAGCCATCGCGCTCTTCCAGGGGCCAACGTCCTGACTTTC.